A single sample is the source of the 28 T cell receptor beta chains below, sequenced in a study of blood T cell repertoires in COVID-19. Data came from immunoSEQ multiplex PCR; TCRdb stores just in-frame clones and leaves some out. The sample has 250,000 or so clones, roughly 87% seen once. The specimen sequenced was PBMCs or T cells enriched from blood (not recorded which). Every receptor here comes from a man under 40 who had recovered from COVID-19.

V is TRBV30 and J is TRBJ2-7, with D maybe TRBD1 (6 bases). V lost 2 bases and J lost 4, with 9 bases in between. The CDR3 spans 12 residues. CDR1 GTSNPN and CDR2 SVGIG come from the germline V gene (reference sequence). Written as DNA, the CDR3 is TGTGCCTGGAGTCCGGACAGTTACGAGCAGTACTTC. It yields the protein CAWSPDSYEQYF.

The rearrangement links TRBV7-8 to TRBJ1-1; no firm D call. Per germline, CDR1 SGHVS and CDR2 FQNEAQ. This CDR3 is built from 13 residues. V was shortened by 5 bases and J by 1 base, with 8 bases between the two germline ends. The CDR3 sequence: CASSPAGNTEAFF. For the CDR3, the DNA is TGTGCCAGCAGCCCCGCCGGGAACACTGAAGCTTTCTTT. The full variable domain, with the rest looked up from reference TRBV7-8 and TRBJ1-1, is GAGVSQSPRYKVAKRGQDVALRCDPISGHVSLFWYQQALGQGPEFLTYFQNEAQLDKSGLPSDRFFAERPEGSVSTLKIQRTQQEDSAVYLCASSPAGNTEAFFGQGTRLTVV.

V usage is TRBV3-1 (or the pseudogene TRBV3-2) and J usage is TRBJ1-2, with 7 bases lining up with TRBD1. From germline, CDR1 is LGHDT and CDR2 YNNKEL (reference sequence). This CDR3 contains 20 residues. J lost 0 bases, V lost 0 bases, and 16 bases had no gene match. The CDR3 sequence is CASSQEQGTAAPKANYGYTF. The CDR3 DNA reads as TGTGCCAGCAGCCAAGAACAAGGGACAGCGGCACCTAAAGCTAACTATGGCTACACCTTC.

The chain combines TRBV4-1 with TRBJ2-3; D may be TRBD2 (6 bases). Trimming shortened V by 4 bases and J by 2 bases, and 10 bases separated the two germline ends. This CDR3 region has 14 residues. CDR1 is MGHRA, CDR2 YSYEKL, per germline. CDR3 DNA sequence: TGCGCCAGCAGCCGGGGGGAGGCCACAGATACGCAGTATTTT. Translation gives CASSRGEATDTQYF.

The chain links TRBV29-1 to TRBJ1-5; D uncertain. Deletions cut 0 bases from V and 11 bases from J, with 11 bases between. This CDR3 is built from 12 residues. The V gene's germline CDR1 is SQVTM and CDR2 ANQGSEA. CDR3 DNA sequence: TGCAGCGTTGAAGAGTACTCCGGTTCCCAGCATTTT. Protein: CSVEEYSGSQHF.

This chain links TRBV4-3 with TRBJ2-2, with D hard to call. From germline, CDR1 is LGHNA and CDR2 YSLEER. V lost 4 bases to trimming and J lost 6 bases, with 3 bases between them. This CDR3 is 11 amino acids long. The CDR3 is CASSLSGELFF. The CDR3 DNA sequence: TGCGCCAGCAGCCTCTCCGGGGAGCTGTTTTTT.

CDR3 DNA sequence: TGTGCCAGCAGTTTTAGCGGGAGTTTAGATACGCAGTATTTT. Residues: CASSFSGSLDTQYF. V gene TRBV27 combines with J gene TRBJ2-3, with 9 bases lining up with TRBD2. Trimming cost V 3 bases and J 5 bases; bases outside gene matches: 3. The V gene's germline CDR1 is MNHEY and CDR2 SMNVEV (reference sequence). The CDR3 extends over 14 amino acids.

J is TRBJ1-2 and V is TRBV30; 9 nucleotides line up with TRBD1. Germline V gene data show CDR1 as GTSNPN and CDR2 as SVGIG (reference sequence). Germline trimming cut 3 bases from V and 4 bases from J; bases unmatched to any gene: 3. The CDR3 covers 13 residues. For the CDR3, the DNA is TGTGCCTGGAGAGAGACAGGGGGCTATGGCTACACCTTC. Translated: CAWRETGGYGYTF. The full variable domain, with the rest looked up from reference TRBV30 and TRBJ1-2, is SQTIHQWPATLVQPVGSPLSLECTVEGTSNPNLYWYRQAAGRGLQLLFYSVGIGQISSEVPQNLSASRPQDRQFILSSKKLLLSDSGFYLCAWRETGGYGYTFGSGTRLTVV.

The chain recombines TRBV25-1 with TRBJ2-7; 8 bases map to TRBD1. The CDR3 consists of 14 residues. J gave up 2 bases and V 6 bases, and 6 bases lay outside the gene matches. Germline CDR1 reads MGHDK; CDR2 reads SYGVNS. The CDR3 is CASRGTGLPYEQYF. The CDR3 nucleotides are TGTGCCAGCAGAGGGACAGGCCTACCCTACGAGCAGTACTTC.

The rearrangement links TRBV5-1 to TRBJ2-1; TRBD2 agrees at 10 bases. The V gene end was trimmed by 0 bases and the J gene end by 5 bases; junction bases not matched to a gene: 2. The CDR3 contains 15 residues. Germline V gene lookup returns CDR1 SGHRS and CDR2 YFSETQ. The CDR3 spells CASSLGLAGNNEQFF. In nucleotides, the CDR3 is TGCGCCAGCAGCTTGGGACTAGCGGGCAACAATGAGCAGTTCTTC.

J is TRBJ1-5 and V is TRBV27, with D unclear. The germline V and J ends were trimmed by 6 bases and 11 bases, with 17 bases remaining between them. The CDR3 sequence is 13 residues long. Germline assignment: CDR1 MNHEY and CDR2 SMNVEV (reference sequence). In DNA form, the CDR3 reads TGTGCCAGCAGAACAGCTCGGGGTCAAGCCCAGCATTTT. Encoded protein: CASRTARGQAQHF.

The chain recombines TRBV27 with TRBJ2-7; D is perhaps TRBD1 (5 bases). This CDR3 region has 14 residues. V lost 2 bases to trimming and J lost 5 bases, with 13 bases between them. Germline V gene data show CDR1 as MNHEY and CDR2 as SMNVEV (reference sequence). The CDR3 nucleotides read TGTGCCAGCAGTTTAGCCAGGGTTAGGGACGAGCAGTACTTC. Amino acid sequence: CASSLARVRDEQYF.

The chain joins TRBV5-6 to TRBJ2-1; TRBD1 is a possible D gene (5 bases). V was shortened by 4 bases and J by 5 bases, with 16 bases between the two germline ends. Germline loops: CDR1 SGHDT, CDR2 YYEEEE. There are 15 residues in the CDR3. This chain's CDR3 is CASSQQGNLNNEQFF. The CDR3 DNA reads TGTGCCAGCAGCCAGCAGGGTAATTTGAACAATGAGCAGTTCTTC.

Details on this clone: Other DNA sequences in this specimen translate into the identical CDR3. The J gene is TRBJ1-6, the V gene TRBV28; 8 nucleotides agree with TRBD1. V lost 4 bases, J lost 7 bases, and 6 bases stayed unmatched. Per germline, CDR1 MDHEN and CDR2 SYDVKM. The CDR3 has 15 residues. This CDR3 is CASSSGGQGNSPLHF. The CDR3 DNA is TGTGCCAGCAGTTCCGGAGGACAGGGAAATTCACCCCTCCACTTT.

This chain joins TRBV9 and TRBJ2-7; 9 positions match TRBD2. The V gene's germline CDR1 is SGDLS and CDR2 YYNGEE. CDR3 length equals 15 residues. The junction had 7 bases not matched to a gene; V was cut back by 4 bases and J by 2 bases. The CDR3 sequence is CASSQQGTSTYEQYF. CDR3 DNA sequence: TGTGCCAGCAGCCAACAGGGGACTAGCACCTACGAGCAGTACTTC. The complete variable domain, with remaining parts taken from reference TRBV9 and TRBJ2-7, reads DSGVTQTPKHLITATGQRVTLRCSPRSGDLSVYWYQQSLDQGLQFLIQYYNGEERAKGNILERFSAQQFPDLHSELNLSSLELGDSALYFCASSQQGTSTYEQYFGPGTRLTVT.

This chain uses TRBV5-1 with TRBJ1-6, with D perhaps TRBD1 (6 bases). CDR3 length: 14 residues. Germline V lookup: CDR1 SGHRS, CDR2 YFSETQ. V dropped 4 bases and J dropped 10 bases, with 15 bases sitting between them. CDR3 region: CASSPETGTSPLHF. In DNA form, the CDR3 reads TGCGCCAGCAGCCCGGAAACAGGGACCTCACCCCTCCACTTT.

The gene calls are TRBV7-9 and TRBJ2-7; possibly TRBD1 for D (6 bases). CDR1 and CDR2 (germline): SEHNR, FQNEAQ (reference sequence). The V gene lost 0 bases and the J gene lost 4 bases, with 16 bases spanning the gap. This CDR3 has 16 residues. This chain's CDR3 is CASSLASSGGGYEQYF. The CDR3 DNA sequence: TGTGCCAGCAGCTTAGCGAGTTCTGGGGGCGGGTACGAGCAGTACTTC.

Only one count was recorded for this clone. This chain uses TRBV18 with TRBJ1-6, with 9 bases that match TRBD1. This CDR3 comprises 18 residues. Germline CDR1 KGHSH, CDR2 LQKENI. V shed 2 bases and J 0 bases; nucleotides not matched to a gene: 5. The CDR3 region is CASSPLDRGRSYNSPLHF. The CDR3 nucleotides read TGTGCCAGCTCACCATTGGACAGGGGACGCTCCTATAATTCACCCCTCCACTTT. The full variable domain, completed using reference TRBV18 and TRBJ1-6, is NAGVMQNPRHLVRRRGQEARLRCSPMKGHSHVYWYRQLPEEGLKFMVYLQKENIIDESGMPKERFSAEFPKEGPSILRIQQVVRGDSAAYFCASSPLDRGRSYNSPLHFGNGTRLTVT.

J is TRBJ1-6 and V is TRBV30, with unresolved D. Trimming pared 1 base from V and 0 bases from J, leaving 10 bases between. Germline CDR1 and CDR2: GTSNPN and SVGIG (reference sequence). The CDR3 is made up of 16 amino acids. The CDR3 DNA follows: TGTGCCTGGAGTGAAGTCGGGAACTCCTATAATTCACCCCTCCACTTT. Amino acids: CAWSEVGNSYNSPLHF.

The V and J genes are TRBV15 and TRBJ1-1, with a weak D call TRBD1 (5 bases). CDR3 length equals 14 residues. Germline-derived CDR1 and CDR2 are LNHNV and YYDKDF (reference sequence). Trimming shortened V by 0 bases and J by 6 bases, and 11 bases separated the two germline ends. The CDR3 loop reads CATSRDVGGAEAFF. The CDR3 region has the DNA TGTGCCACCAGCAGAGATGTGGGGGGGGCTGAAGCTTTCTTT.

V gene TRBV3-1 (or the pseudogene TRBV3-2) combines with J gene TRBJ2-7; 7 nucleotides match TRBD1. This CDR3 has 14 residues. After removal of 4 bases from V and 2 bases from J, the junction contained 5 bases not matched to a gene. Germline V gene data show CDR1 as LGHDT and CDR2 as YNNKEL (reference sequence). The CDR3 bases are TGTGCCAGCAGCCGTCCGACAGGGACCTACGAGCAGTACTTC. As protein: CASSRPTGTYEQYF.

This clone was observed once. The chain uses TRBV10-3 and TRBJ1-3; 7 bases match TRBD1. Germline V CDR1 and CDR2: ENHRY, SYGVKD. The V gene end was trimmed by 10 bases and the J gene end by 2 bases; junction bases not matched to a gene: 11. This CDR3 spans 15 amino acids. The CDR3 is CATRPTGNTGNTIYF. The CDR3 coding sequence is TGTGCCACGAGACCGACAGGGAACACTGGAAACACCATATATTTT.

This rearrangement joins TRBV10-3 to TRBJ2-5, with 12 bases aligning to TRBD2. CDR1 is ENHRY and CDR2 is SYGVKD in the germline V gene. Losses at the gene ends were 5 bases for V and 1 base for J; bases not matched to a gene: 8. This CDR3 is built from 17 residues. CDR3 sequence reads: CAISRLLAGGFQETQYF. In nucleotides, the CDR3 is TGTGCCATCAGTAGATTACTAGCGGGGGGCTTCCAAGAGACCCAGTACTTC.

The J gene is TRBJ2-7, the V gene TRBV3-1 (or the pseudogene TRBV3-2); D is possibly TRBD1 (5 bases). V was cut by 1 base and J by 6 bases, with 7 bases left in between. This CDR3 has 12 residues. The germline V gene has CDR1 LGHDT and CDR2 YNNKEL (reference sequence). The CDR3 loop is CASSQVGAEQYF. The CDR3 DNA is TGTGCCAGCAGCCAAGTAGGGGCCGAGCAGTACTTC.

This chain connects TRBV10-3 to TRBJ2-7; 8 nucleotides align to TRBD2. Germline CDR1 and CDR2: ENHRY and SYGVKD. V lost 0 bases and J lost 3; bases outside the gene matches: 4. The CDR3 runs to 15 residues. CDR3 in DNA: TGTGCCATCAGTGAGTCTAACCGGGGGGGCTACGAGCAGTACTTC. Translating it yields CAISESNRGGYEQYF.

The rearrangement joins TRBV9 to TRBJ1-1; D is ambiguous. V was clipped by 6 bases and J by 6 bases, with 21 bases between them. The CDR3 consists of 15 residues. Germline V CDR1 and CDR2: SGDLS, YYNGEE. Written as DNA, the CDR3 is TGTGCCAGCATCCCCTCGTCCCTCATGAGCGCTGAAGCTTTCTTT. This gives the protein CASIPSSLMSAEAFF.

There are a few counts of this clone. The rearrangement joins TRBV5-1 to TRBJ2-1, with TRBD2 matching 8 bases. The CDR3 is 14 residues long. Unmatched junction bases numbered 7, after V lost 3 bases and J lost 8 bases. From germline, CDR1 is SGHRS and CDR2 YFSETQ. CDR3 region: CASSSVTGGDEQFF. CDR3 DNA sequence: TGCGCCAGCAGCTCGGTTACGGGAGGGGATGAGCAGTTCTTC.

This chain connects TRBV28 to TRBJ2-7; D may be TRBD1 (5 bases). The V end lost 4 bases, the J end lost 3 bases, and 10 bases lay between the germline ends. CDR1 and CDR2 from the germline V gene are MDHEN and SYDVKM. The CDR3 consists of 13 residues. The CDR3 DNA reads as TGTGCCAGCAGTTGGGGCACAGGCTACGAGCAGTACTTC. Its protein is CASSWGTGYEQYF.